These 8 T cell receptor beta chains were sequenced from one sample in a study of control samples from healthy donors and cancer patients. Data came from immunoSEQ multiplex PCR; TCRdb stores just in-frame clones and leaves some out. The sample includes more than 70,000 clones, approximately 94% of them seen just once. Sequencing used blood. The receptors come from a young woman in good health.

The J gene is TRBJ1-1, the V gene TRBV2; tentatively, D is TRBD1 (5 bases). The CDR3 runs to 11 residues. Germline-derived CDR1 and CDR2 are SNHLY and FYNNEI. Trimming stripped 4 bases from V and 11 bases from J, with 11 bases between. CDR3 in amino acids: CASSGGRGAFF. The DNA for the CDR3 is TGTGCCAGCAGTGGGGGCCGGGGGGCTTTCTTT.

The chain has TRBV21-1 and TRBJ1-4; the table's D call of TRBD1 was not tested on the DNA. TRBV21-1 corresponds to a pseudogene. The CDR3 has 17 residues. Here the CDR3 DNA reads TGTGCCAGCAGCCTAACTATCCAGGGGGCCCCTAATGAAAAACTGTTTTTT. This codes for CASSLTIQGAPNEKLFF.

The CDR3 nucleotides read TGTGCCAGCAGCTTAATAGGCGGAAGACAAGAGACCCAGTACTTC. Protein sequence: CASSLIGGRQETQYF. This chain connects TRBV11-3 to TRBJ2-5; no clear D gene. This CDR3 region has 15 residues. Per germline, CDR1 SGHNT and CDR2 YENEEA. Trimming pared 2 bases from V and 2 bases from J, leaving 12 bases between.

This chain connects TRBV3-1 (or the pseudogene TRBV3-2) to TRBJ1-1, with D possibly being TRBD1 (5 bases). This CDR3 is 15 amino acids long. Germline V gives CDR1 LGHDT, CDR2 YNNKEL (reference sequence). Trimming cost V 6 bases and J 0 bases, with 14 bases left between them. CDR3 protein: CASRLGGALNTEAFF. The CDR3 coding sequence is TGTGCCAGCAGACTGGGTGGGGCGTTGAACACTGAAGCTTTCTTT.

V and J are TRBV7-2 and TRBJ1-1, with D possibly being TRBD1 (6 bases). This CDR3 is built from 14 residues. Looked up from germline, CDR1 is SGHTA and CDR2 is FQGNSA. V lost 7 bases to trimming and J lost 1 base, with 13 bases between them. The CDR3 here is CASITGTTNTEAFF. The DNA of the CDR3 is TGTGCCAGCATCACAGGGACAACGAACACTGAAGCTTTCTTT.

This chain's CDR3 is CASLTSRGGSNEQFF. The CDR3 DNA follows: TGTGCCAGTCTGACCTCCCGCGGGGGGTCTAATGAGCAGTTCTTC. The chain employs TRBV6-5 and TRBJ2-1; the match to TRBD2 covers 8 bases. Germline CDR1 MNHEY, CDR2 SVGAGI. Trimming took 9 bases from V and 7 from J; bases not matched to a gene: 14. The CDR3 consists of 15 residues.

The genes are TRBV15 and TRBJ2-5; D is tentatively TRBD1 or TRBD2 (5 bases each). From germline, CDR1 is LNHNV and CDR2 YYDKDF (reference sequence). This CDR3 has 12 amino acids. The germline V and J ends were trimmed by 1 base and 5 bases, with 5 bases remaining between them. CDR3 DNA: TGTGCCACCAGCAGAGGGGGGGAGACCCAGTACTTC. It is translated as CATSRGGETQYF.

This chain joins TRBV29-1 and TRBJ1-1, with D possibly TRBD1 on 5 matching bases. The germline V gene encodes CDR1 SQVTM and CDR2 ANQGSEA. The CDR3 has 14 residues. Trimming pared 7 bases from V and 3 bases from J, leaving 18 bases between. In DNA, the CDR3 is TGCAGCGCCGGCCGTCAGGGTGGTTACACTGAAGCTTTCTTT. It encodes CSAGRQGGYTEAFF.